The present T cell receptor beta chain was sequenced within a study of early T cells in non-severe SARS-CoV-2 infection. The CDR3 loop spans 16 amino acids. The V end lost 4 bases, the J end lost 2 bases, and 14 bases lay between the germline ends. From germline, CDR1 is SEHNR and CDR2 FQNEAQ (reference sequence). TCRdb re-called the 5' RACE reads through MiXCR, storing one row per CDR3 protein. The sample consists of tens of thousands of distinct CDR3 sequences, 5.5% to 6.5% of them appearing once. The TCR originated in an adult who was a healthcare worker with PCR-confirmed SARS-CoV-2 infection or an uninfected control (not recorded which). Sequenced input: whole blood. The rearrangement uses TRBV7-9 and TRBJ2-2; D is possibly TRBD1 or TRBD2 (5 bases each). The CDR3 here is CASSSNRDVNTGELFF. DNA for the CDR3: TGTGCCAGCAGCTCGAACCGGGACGTAAACACCGGGGAGCTGTTTTTT.